This is a list of T cell receptor beta chains from one sample in a study of T cells in Graves' hyperthyroidism and ophthalmopathy. Each CDR3 protein gets one entry after TCRdb re-called the multiplex PCR reads with MiXCR. The sample lists approximately 430,000 distinct CDR3 sequences, 15% to 19% occurring once. The sample comprised blood. The receptors were sampled from a woman aged 18-35 years with Graves' hyperthyroidism. CDR3s include the opening cysteine and the closing phenylalanine or tryptophan. A D gene is named only where the DNA matches it firmly. A row's size may be missing; if present it is once, few, many or a size class.

D gene,clone size,J gene,V gene,CDR3 length,CDR3 protein
TRBD2,-,TRBJ2-7,TRBV5-1,17,CASRYGTSGRAAYEQYF
-,many,TRBJ1-2,TRBV28,13,CATAQGILSGYTF
-,-,TRBJ1-5,TRBV4-1,14,CASSQGRLGQPQHF
-,many,TRBJ1-1,TRBV29-1,14,CSVGSTLMNTEAFF
TRBD1,many,TRBJ2-7,TRBV29-1,14,CSVGPGQRNYEQYF
-,many,TRBJ2-7,TRBV12-3/TRBV12-4,13,CASSSGGFYEQYF
TRBD2,few,TRBJ2-3,TRBV7-9,15,CASSPRGGNSNTQYF
TRBD2,-,TRBJ2-3,TRBV20-1,15,CGAHSGGISTDTQYF
TRBD1,many,TRBJ2-5,TRBV15,15,CATSRGDRAKETQYF
-,many,TRBJ1-4,TRBV7-6,15,CASSQLPGPNEKLFF
-,few,TRBJ1-2,TRBV27,15,CASSFSLGGNYGYTF
TRBD2,-,TRBJ2-3,TRBV28,13,CANSFRGADTQYF
-,many,TRBJ2-2,TRBV12-3/TRBV12-4,15,CASSHARTNTGELFF
TRBD1,-,TRBJ1-1,TRBV20-1,15,CSASYPGQGSTEAFF
TRBD1,many,TRBJ2-7,TRBV20-1,12,CSATDRAYEQYF
TRBD1,many,TRBJ2-2,TRBV24-1,16,CATSDRDRANTGELFF
-,few,TRBJ1-2,TRBV20-1,12,CSAVPSDYGYTF
-,many,TRBJ1-1,TRBV29-1,12,CSVHRSNTEAFF
TRBD1,many,TRBJ2-7,TRBV28,15,CATSFSGTGAYEQYF
TRBD2,-,TRBJ2-3,TRBV3-1,21,CASSQLMTSGLAVPTRDTQYF
-,-,TRBJ2-2,TRBV6-1,14,CASTYGANTGELFF
-,many,TRBJ1-5,TRBV28,16,CASSSVPGNSNQPQHF
-,-,TRBJ2-1,TRBV6-1,14,CASREGQPGNEQFF
-,many,TRBJ1-5,TRBV3-1,14,CASSQDGGNQPQHF
-,many,TRBJ2-3,TRBV7-7,16,CASSPKFGGNTDTQYF
TRBD2,-,TRBJ2-1,TRBV5-4,16,CASSPVAGVARDEQFF
-,-,TRBJ1-1,TRBV20-1,13,CSASLPGHREAFF
-,many,TRBJ2-7,TRBV20-1,15,CSASELGRKFYEQYF
-,many,TRBJ2-1,TRBV7-9,14,CASSPRLGVSEQFF
-,-,TRBJ1-5,TRBV20-1,16,CSARSEGVKSNQPQHF
-,many,TRBJ2-2,TRBV12-3/TRBV12-4,14,CASSFLRDTGELFF
TRBD1,few,TRBJ2-1,TRBV19,13,CASRQGAWNEQFF
-,many,TRBJ1-2,TRBV30,12,CAWSVQSYGYTF